The 15 T cell receptor beta chains below were found in one sample sequenced in a study of cytomegalovirus exposure and HLA in healthy donors. The data were produced by immunoSEQ multiplex PCR, yet TCRdb's version contains in-frame clones alone and is incomplete. The data hold around 61,000 clones, with approximately 92% observed a single time. Sequenced sample: PBMCs. The origin of the receptors is a man between 18 and 29 years old in good health and CMV-seropositive.

The chain employs TRBV14 and TRBJ2-5; D uncertain. Trimming took off 0 bases at V and 2 bases at J, with 10 bases between the two ends. The germline V gene encodes CDR1 SGHDN and CDR2 FVKESK. The CDR3 covers 15 residues. The CDR3 here is CASSQELGRQETQYF. CDR3 DNA: TGTGCCAGCAGCCAAGAATTGGGCAGACAAGAGACCCAGTACTTC.

This chain uses TRBV28 with TRBJ2-5; 12 positions match TRBD1. V shed 2 bases and J 5 bases; nucleotides not matched to a gene: 12. CDR3 length equals 18 residues. CDR1 MDHEN and CDR2 SYDVKM come from the germline V gene. The CDR3 nucleotides read TGTGCCAGCAGTTTAAGGGACAGGGGGCGCCCCGGCGTGGAGACCCAGTACTTC. Protein sequence: CASSLRDRGRPGVETQYF. Combining the CDR3 with reference TRBV28 and TRBJ2-5 gives the whole variable domain DVKVTQSSRYLVKRTGEKVFLECVQDMDHENMFWYRQDPGLGLRLIYFSYDVKMKEKGDIPEGYSVSREKKERFSLILESASTNQTSMYLCASSLRDRGRPGVETQYFGPGTRLLVL.

The chain employs TRBV6-1 and TRBJ2-7; TRBD2 agrees at 14 bases. The CDR3 has 17 residues. Germline lookup yields CDR1 MNHNS and CDR2 SASEGT. V shed 4 bases, J shed 4 bases, and the junction held 9 bases outside the gene matches. Here the CDR3 reads CASSGPGLAGAGYEQYF. The DNA for the CDR3 is TGTGCCAGCAGTGGACCGGGACTAGCGGGAGCAGGGTACGAGCAGTACTTC.

This clone showed up just once. CDR3 nucleotide sequence: TGCGCCAGCAGCCGAGGGGGTATGAACACCGGGGAGCTGTTTTTT. Its translation is CASSRGGMNTGELFF. The rearrangement links TRBV5-1 to TRBJ2-2, with D possibly matching TRBD1 (6 bases). The germline CDR1 and CDR2 sequences are SGHRS and YFSETQ. V lost 4 bases, J lost 1 base, and 11 bases lay in between. The CDR3 spans 15 residues.

The chain recombines TRBV5-1 with TRBJ2-5, with 13 bases that match TRBD2. The CDR3 covers 16 residues. Germline CDR1 and CDR2: SGHRS and YFSETQ. Germline trimming cut 9 bases from V and 0 bases from J; bases unmatched to any gene: 8. The CDR3 bases are TGCGCCACCGGGAGGGGGACTAGCGGGAACCAAGAGACCCAGTACTTC. It encodes CATGRGTSGNQETQYF.

The chain employs TRBV7-9 and TRBJ2-2, with 7 bases matching TRBD2. Germline V gene lookup returns CDR1 SEHNR and CDR2 FQNEAQ (reference sequence). The CDR3 totals 16 residues. V trimming: 5 bases; J trimming: 2 bases; junction bases outside the gene matches: 8. In DNA, the CDR3 is TGTGCCAGCAGCGACCCCAGCGGGATTAACACCGGGGAGCTGTTTTTT. Translating gives CASSDPSGINTGELFF. The full variable domain, with the rest looked up from reference TRBV7-9 and TRBJ2-2, is DTGVSQNPRHKITKRGQNVTFRCDPISEHNRLYWYRQTLGQGPEFLTYFQNEAQLEKSRLLSDRFSAERPKGSFSTLEIQRTEQGDSAMYLCASSDPSGINTGELFFGEGSRLTVL.

The rearrangement links TRBV30 to TRBJ2-5; 9 bases agree with TRBD1. Germline V gives CDR1 GTSNPN, CDR2 SVGIG (reference sequence). The CDR3 contains 12 residues. J lost 5 bases, V lost 5 bases, and 3 bases had no gene match. CDR3 nucleotide sequence: TGTGCCTGGTTACAGGGGGCGGAGACCCAGTACTTC. It yields the protein CAWLQGAETQYF.

The rearrangement uses TRBV28 and TRBJ2-2, with a possible D match to TRBD1 (6 bases). Germline V lookup: CDR1 MDHEN, CDR2 SYDVKM. Trimming cost V 3 bases and J 2 bases, with 10 bases left between them. This CDR3 has 15 amino acids. The CDR3 coding sequence is TGTGCCAGCAGTTTCGTGACAGGCAACACCGGGGAGCTGTTTTTT. Its translation: CASSFVTGNTGELFF. The complete variable domain, with remaining parts taken from reference TRBV28 and TRBJ2-2, reads DVKVTQSSRYLVKRTGEKVFLECVQDMDHENMFWYRQDPGLGLRLIYFSYDVKMKEKGDIPEGYSVSREKKERFSLILESASTNQTSMYLCASSFVTGNTGELFFGEGSRLTVL.

This clone was seen once. The V gene is TRBV27, the J gene TRBJ2-7; tentative D call: TRBD1 (6 bases). With 0 bases removed from V and 5 bases from J, the gap between germline ends came to 11 bases. The CDR3 is 14 residues long. The germline V gene has CDR1 MNHEY and CDR2 SMNVEV (reference sequence). Here the CDR3 DNA reads TGTGCCAGCAGTTTATCACAGGGAGTCAACGAGCAGTACTTC. As protein: CASSLSQGVNEQYF.

The chain combines TRBV2 with TRBJ2-3; 9 bases map to TRBD2. With 5 bases clipped from V and 4 bases from J, the junction kept 7 bases outside the gene matches. The CDR3 contains 15 residues. Per germline, CDR1 SNHLY and CDR2 FYNNEI. CDR3 nucleotides: TGTGCCAGCAGTTTAGCGGGAGTTGGGGCAGATACGCAGTATTTT. It specifies CASSLAGVGADTQYF. The complete variable domain, with remaining parts taken from reference TRBV2 and TRBJ2-3, reads EPEVTQTPSHQVTQMGQEVILRCVPISNHLYFYWYRQILGQKVEFLVSFYNNEISEKSEIFDDQFSVERPDGSNFTLKIRSTKLEDSAMYFCASSLAGVGADTQYFGPGTRLTVL.

A single count supports this clone. V gene TRBV6-1 combines with J gene TRBJ1-1; D may be TRBD1 (5 bases). Trimming left V 5 bases short and J 10 bases short, with 17 bases between. Germline CDR1 MNHNS, CDR2 SASEGT. The CDR3 contains 13 residues. This chain's CDR3 is CASSTGTWQGAFF. The CDR3 nucleotides read TGTGCCAGCAGTACAGGAACTTGGCAGGGAGCTTTCTTT.

CDR3 sequence reads: CASSPDTRRFGRASFF. The CDR3 nucleotides read TGTGCCAGCAGCCCGGACACGCGCCGCTTCGGCCGAGCTTCGTTCTTC. J is TRBJ2-1 and V is TRBV21-1; no DNA check was done on the table's D call, TRBD1. TRBV21-1 is described as a pseudogene. This CDR3 contains 16 residues.

The J gene is TRBJ2-3, the V gene TRBV30; possible D gene TRBD1, 5 bases. The CDR3 length is 15 residues. V was pared by 4 bases and J by 4 bases, with 18 bases between. CDR1 and CDR2 (germline): GTSNPN, SVGIG (reference sequence). CDR3 amino acids: CAWTARAGFADTQYF. CDR3 coding DNA: TGTGCCTGGACAGCAAGGGCAGGGTTCGCAGATACGCAGTATTTT.

This rearrangement joins TRBV19 to TRBJ2-2, with D uncertain. Trimming cost V 5 bases and J 3 bases, with 10 bases left between them. Germline loops: CDR1 LNHDA, CDR2 SQIVND (reference sequence). This CDR3 is 14 amino acids long. CDR3 region: CASSPSGHTGELFF. The DNA of the CDR3 is TGTGCCAGTAGTCCCTCGGGTCACACCGGGGAGCTGTTTTTT.

V gene TRBV19 combines with J gene TRBJ2-1; D is possibly TRBD2 (5 bases). The CDR3 is 15 amino acids. The germline V and J ends were trimmed by 3 bases and 9 bases, with 18 bases remaining between them. Looked up from germline, CDR1 is LNHDA and CDR2 is SQIVND (reference sequence). Here the CDR3 DNA reads TGTGCCAGTAGTATGAGCGGCCCCTTGGCCGGTGAGCAGTTCTTC. Translating gives CASSMSGPLAGEQFF.